These 3 T cell receptor beta chains originate from one sample sequenced in a study of blood T cell repertoires in COVID-19 (dated by TCRdb to 2018 to 2021). Library method: the immunoSEQ multiplex PCR assay. Held by TCRdb, this immuneACCESS table contains in-frame sequences only and omits some clones. Under half of the omission traces to an unresolved V gene where checked; the cause of the rest is unknown. The sample table records about 110,000 clones; around 82% of these occur just once. The ten largest account for 6.6% of the sample. The sequencing sample was made of peripheral blood. The receptor source for this set is a woman in her fifties or sixties with acute or convalescent COVID-19.

This chain joins TRBV5-6 and TRBJ1-2, with TRBD1 matching over 7 bases. The germline V gene encodes CDR1 SGHDT and CDR2 YYEEEE. The CDR3 sequence is 17 residues long. Trimming took 3 bases from V and 2 from J; bases not matched to a gene: 13. The CDR3 DNA reads TGTGCCAGCAGCTCCATCTCCCCCTCGACAGGGAACTATGGCTACACCTTC. It yields the protein CASSSISPSTGNYGYTF.

The chain couples TRBV3-1 (or the pseudogene TRBV3-2) to TRBJ2-1; TRBD2 aligns across 7 bases. Trimming removed 4 bases from V and 9 bases from J; junction bases left unmatched: 6. The germline V gene has CDR1 LGHDT and CDR2 YNNKEL (reference sequence). The CDR3 extends over 13 amino acids. In nucleotides, the CDR3 is TGTGCCAGCAGCCCCTTCTTAGCGGGTGAGCAGTTCTTC. Amino acids: CASSPFLAGEQFF.

This clone was found once. The chain uses TRBV5-1 and TRBJ2-5; 9 nucleotides align to TRBD1. The CDR3 sequence is 14 residues long. With V trimmed by 4 bases and J by 1 base, 2 bases remained unmatched. CDR1 SGHRS and CDR2 YFSETQ come from the germline V gene. This CDR3 is CASSRGQGQETQYF. CDR3 coding DNA: TGCGCCAGCAGCCGGGGACAGGGCCAAGAGACCCAGTACTTC. The full variable domain, with the rest looked up from reference TRBV5-1 and TRBJ2-5, is KAGVTQTPRYLIKTRGQQVTLSCSPISGHRSVSWYQQTPGQGLQFLFEYFSETQRNKGNFPGRFSGRQFSNSRSEMNVSTLELGDSALYLCASSRGQGQETQYFGPGTRLLVL.